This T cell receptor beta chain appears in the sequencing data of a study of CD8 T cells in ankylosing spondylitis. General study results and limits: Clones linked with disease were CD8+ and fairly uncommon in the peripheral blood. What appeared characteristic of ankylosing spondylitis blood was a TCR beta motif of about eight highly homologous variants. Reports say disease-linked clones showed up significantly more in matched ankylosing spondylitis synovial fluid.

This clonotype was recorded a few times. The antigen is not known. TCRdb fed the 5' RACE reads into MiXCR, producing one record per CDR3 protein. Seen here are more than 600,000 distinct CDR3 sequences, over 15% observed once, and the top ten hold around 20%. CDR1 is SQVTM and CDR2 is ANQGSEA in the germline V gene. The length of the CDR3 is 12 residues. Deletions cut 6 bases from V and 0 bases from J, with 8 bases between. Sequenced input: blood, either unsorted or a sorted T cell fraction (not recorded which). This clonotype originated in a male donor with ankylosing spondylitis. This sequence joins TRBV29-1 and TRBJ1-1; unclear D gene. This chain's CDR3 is CSVTIMNTEAFF. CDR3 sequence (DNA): TGCAGCGTGACAATTATGAACACTGAAGCTTTCTTT. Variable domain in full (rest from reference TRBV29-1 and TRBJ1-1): SAVISQKPSRDICQRGTSLTIQCQVDSQVTMMFWYRQQPGQSLTLIATANQGSEATYESGFVIDKFPISRPNLTFSTLTVSNMSPEDSSIYLCSVTIMNTEAFFGQGTRLTVV.